Listed here are 9 T cell receptor beta chains from one sample, sequenced in a study of T cell responses to AZD1222 COVID-19 vaccine. Clones were sequenced by immunoSEQ multiplex PCR, and TCRdb holds only the in-frame ones, with some missing. The sample carries fewer than 300,000 clones, approximately 93% recorded once. Sequencing was performed on peripheral blood, taken on day 0 of AZD1222 vaccination. Receptors originate from an adult in good health.

The gene calls are TRBV6-5 and TRBJ2-7; the match to TRBD1 covers 8 bases. J gave up 1 base and V 5 bases, and 7 bases lay outside the gene matches. The CDR3 consists of 15 residues. Germline V gene sequence: CDR1 MNHEY, CDR2 SVGAGI. CDR3 sequence reads: CASSMTGTGSYEQYF. Here the CDR3 DNA reads TGTGCCAGCAGTATGACCGGGACAGGTTCCTACGAGCAGTACTTC.

V usage is TRBV4-2 and J usage is TRBJ1-6, with 7 nucleotides matching TRBD1. Germline CDR1 is LGHNA and CDR2 is YNFKEQ. The length of the CDR3 is 15 residues. The V and J ends lost 1 base and 10 bases, in that order; junction bases with no gene match: 7. CDR3 sequence reads: CASSQVEGGKSPLHF. CDR3 sequence (DNA): TGTGCCAGCAGCCAAGTAGAAGGGGGCAAATCACCCCTCCACTTT.

The chain links TRBV12-3 or TRBV12-4 to TRBJ2-7; the D is unclear. The CDR3 runs 11 residues. V was trimmed by 6 bases and J by 9 bases, leaving 12 bases between them. This CDR3 reads CASSATKRQYF. CDR3 DNA sequence: TGTGCCAGCAGCGCTACCAAAAGGCAGTACTTC.

The chain joins TRBV20-1 to TRBJ2-7; D remains unclear. In germline, CDR1 is DFQATT, CDR2 SNEGSKA (reference sequence). V lost 7 bases and J lost 7, with 11 bases in between. This CDR3 is 10 amino acids long. The CDR3 DNA reads TGCAGTGGGGTCCGCCGGGAGCAGTACTTC. Its translation: CSGVRREQYF.

J is TRBJ1-1 and V is TRBV6-5; 7 bases are a match to TRBD1. The length of the CDR3 is 14 residues. Germline loops: CDR1 MNHEY, CDR2 SVGAGI. With 6 bases clipped from V and 11 bases from J, the junction kept 15 bases outside the gene matches. The CDR3 nucleotides are TGTGCCAGCAGACTAACAGGGGCCACCGAGTTGGCTTTCTTT. It codes for CASRLTGATELAFF.

The chain carries TRBV6-1 and TRBJ1-5, with TRBD1 as a possible D gene (6 bases). Trimming removed 1 base from V and 7 bases from J, with 11 bases in between. The germline V gene has CDR1 MNHNS and CDR2 SASEGT. This CDR3 has 14 amino acids. The CDR3 nucleotides read TGTGCCAGCAGTGAAGGAAACAGGGAGCAGCCCCAGCATTTT. Translating gives CASSEGNREQPQHF.

This clone showed up just once. The chain joins TRBV29-1 to TRBJ1-1; D is perhaps TRBD1 (6 bases). The germline V gene has CDR1 SQVTM and CDR2 ANQGSEA. There are 13 residues in the CDR3. Trimming took off 7 bases at V and 6 bases at J, with 18 bases between the two ends. The CDR3 DNA sequence: TGCAGCGCACTAGGACAGAGGGGCGCTGAAGCTTTCTTT. Translation gives CSALGQRGAEAFF.

J is TRBJ2-1 and V is TRBV5-4; possible D gene TRBD2, 6 bases. V lost 1 base to trimming and J lost 3 bases, with 11 bases between them. The CDR3 is 15 amino acids. Germline V CDR1 and CDR2: SGHNT, YYREEE (reference sequence). DNA of the CDR3: TGTGCCAGCAGCTTGTACCGGGGGAGCTACAATGAGCAGTTCTTC. This gives the protein CASSLYRGSYNEQFF.

The genes are TRBV19 and TRBJ1-4, with no clear D. CDR1 is LNHDA and CDR2 is SQIVND in the germline V gene (reference sequence). This CDR3 has 13 amino acids. V was trimmed by 5 bases and J by 8 bases, leaving 12 bases between them. CDR3 in DNA: TGTGCCAGTAGTGTGGACGTGTTGGAAAAACTGTTTTTT. Translating it yields CASSVDVLEKLFF.